Listed below are T cell receptor beta chains from one sample, sequenced in a study of identical twins. TCRdb independently ran MiXCR on the 5' RACE reads; one entry per CDR3 protein. The sample holds about 920,000 distinct CDR3 sequences, 9% to 15% seen once. Separately, the same data were catalogued under a study of yellow fever vaccine responses in identical twins.

Sequenced input: PBMCs. These receptor sequences come from a woman aged 18-30 years in good health. The CDR3 runs from the conserved cysteine through the conserved F or W. D genes are given only for firm matches. A row's size may be missing; if present it is once, few, many or a size class.

TRBV20-1	few	TRBJ1-5	-	CSASGRILGNQPQHF	TGCAGTGCTAGCGGCAGGATCTTAGGCAATCAGCCCCAGCATTTT
TRBV5-1	many	TRBJ1-1	-	CASSLGTQNTEAFF	TGCGCCAGCAGCTTGGGTACACAGAACACTGAAGCTTTCTTT
TRBV19	-	TRBJ1-5	-	CASNGEYNQPQHF	TGTGCCAGTAATGGGGAGTACAATCAGCCCCAGCATTTT
TRBV28	-	TRBJ1-1	-	CASSLYQGGNTEAFF	TGTGCCAGCAGTTTATATCAGGGTGGGAACACTGAAGCTTTCTTT
TRBV20-1	few	TRBJ1-2	TRBD1	CSATGTDNNYGYTF	TGCAGTGCTACGGGGACAGACAATAACTATGGCTACACCTTC
TRBV3-1	-	TRBJ2-5	-	CASRPSDQETQYF	TGTGCCAGCAGACCTAGCGACCAAGAGACCCAGTACTTC
TRBV27	-	TRBJ2-6	-	CASRSPAMGLSGANVLTF	TGTGCCAGCAGGTCCCCGGCCATGGGCCTCTCTGGGGCCAACGTCCTGACTTTC
TRBV23-1	-	TRBJ2-4	-	CASRNGQAISGTAKNIQYF	TGCGCCAGCCGAAACGGACAGGCCATTAGCGGGACGGCCAAAAACATTCAGTACTTC
TRBV5-1	many	TRBJ1-4	-	CASSWTYLAPGEKLFF	TGCGCCAGCAGCTGGACTTATTTGGCGCCAGGTGAAAAACTGTTTTTT
TRBV2	few	TRBJ1-6	-	CASTDSMGLVAPLHF	TGTGCCAGCACCGACTCGATGGGGTTAGTTGCACCCCTCCACTTT
TRBV12-3/TRBV12-4	many	TRBJ1-6	TRBD1	CASTSQGAVNSPLHF	TGTGCCAGCACCTCACAGGGGGCGGTTAATTCACCCCTCCACTTT
TRBV27	few	TRBJ2-7	-	CASSLGAERTYEQYF	TGTGCCAGCAGTCTCGGGGCTGAACGGACCTACGAGCAGTACTTC
TRBV7-3	few	TRBJ2-7	-	CASSPDGVGYEQYF	TGTGCCAGCAGCCCGGACGGGGTCGGGTACGAGCAGTACTTC